Following are 15 T cell receptor beta chains from one sample sequenced in a study of blood T cell repertoires in COVID-19. Sequencing used immunoSEQ multiplex PCR; TCRdb keeps in-frame clones, though not all of them. The sample contains 210,000 or so clones, 70% to 90% of which appear only once. Sequenced material: peripheral blood. The receptors here all came from a woman aged 18-29 years who had recovered from COVID-19.

The chain combines TRBV30 with TRBJ2-7; D ambiguous. The germline V and J ends were trimmed by 5 bases and 0 bases, with 8 bases remaining between them. The CDR3 length is 12 residues. Germline V CDR1 and CDR2: GTSNPN, SVGIG (reference sequence). Here the CDR3 reads CAWGYGSYEQYF. DNA of the CDR3: TGTGCCTGGGGGTACGGCTCCTACGAGCAGTACTTC.

This chain links TRBV5-6 with TRBJ2-5, with 10 bases identical to TRBD1. The trim removed 2 bases at V and 5 bases at J, leaving 9 bases unmatched. The CDR3 runs 16 residues. CDR1 is SGHDT, CDR2 YYEEEE, per germline. The CDR3 here is CASSFLTGGLGETQYF. CDR3 nucleotide sequence: TGTGCCAGCAGCTTCCTGACAGGGGGCTTGGGGGAGACCCAGTACTTC.

This chain links TRBV6-4 with TRBJ1-2; the D is unclear. Germline CDR1 MRHNA, CDR2 SNTAGT. V was trimmed by 11 bases and J by 7 bases, leaving 20 bases between them. The CDR3 loop spans 13 amino acids. The CDR3 is CAPREGLPSGYTF. CDR3 sequence (DNA): TGTGCCCCCAGAGAGGGCCTCCCTAGTGGCTACACCTTC.

The genes are TRBV5-5 and TRBJ2-1; tentative D call: TRBD1 (8 bases). The germline CDR1 and CDR2 sequences are SGHKS and YYEKEE (reference sequence). V was trimmed by 4 bases and J by 9 bases, leaving 17 bases between them. CDR3 length: 14 amino acids. For the CDR3, the DNA is TGTGCCAGCAGCACCAGGGGGCGGGGGACTGAGCAGTTCTTC. This translates into CASSTRGRGTEQFF. Combining the CDR3 with reference TRBV5-5 and TRBJ2-1 gives the whole variable domain DAGVTQSPTHLIKTRGQQVTLRCSPISGHKSVSWYQQVLGQGPQFIFQYYEKEERGRGNFPDRFSARQFPNYSSELNVNALLLGDSALYLCASSTRGRGTEQFFGPGTRLTVL.

The chain uses TRBV7-2 and TRBJ1-2, with 9 nucleotides matching TRBD1. CDR3 length: 15 amino acids. The germline V gene encodes CDR1 SGHTA and CDR2 FQGNSA. Trimming at V came to 1 base and at J to 1 base, leaving 1 base not matched to a gene. The CDR3 is CASSLGQGDNYGYTF. CDR3 sequence (DNA): TGTGCCAGCAGCTTAGGACAGGGGGATAACTATGGCTACACCTTC.

Only one count was recorded for this clone. The chain has TRBV19 and TRBJ2-3; possible D gene TRBD2, 5 bases. Germline-derived CDR1 and CDR2 are LNHDA and SQIVND (reference sequence). Trimming cost V 6 bases and J 10 bases, with 17 bases left between them. CDR3 length: 13 residues. The CDR3 DNA sequence: TGTGCCAGTAGCGGACTCGCCGAGGGTGCGCAGTATTTT. It specifies CASSGLAEGAQYF.

V is TRBV18 and J is TRBJ1-2; TRBD1 aligns across 7 bases. With 3 bases clipped from V and 1 base from J, the junction kept 8 bases outside the gene matches. Germline V gene lookup returns CDR1 KGHSH and CDR2 LQKENI. This CDR3 is 16 amino acids long. In DNA, the CDR3 is TGTGCCAGCTCACCTTCACACAGGGGAGGTAACTATGGCTACACCTTC. Amino acids: CASSPSHRGGNYGYTF.

The gene calls are TRBV7-9 and TRBJ1-2; D perhaps matches TRBD1 (5 bases). Trimming pared 2 bases from V and 8 bases from J, leaving 6 bases between. Per germline, CDR1 SEHNR and CDR2 FQNEAQ (reference sequence). This CDR3 is 11 amino acids long. CDR3 DNA sequence: TGTGCCAGCAGCTTAAAGGGGGGCTACACCTTC. It yields the protein CASSLKGGYTF.

The chain joins TRBV28 to TRBJ1-6; maybe TRBD1 (5 bases). Germline loops: CDR1 MDHEN, CDR2 SYDVKM. Trimming cost V 5 bases and J 7 bases, with 18 bases left between them. The CDR3 covers 16 residues. The CDR3 coding sequence is TGTGCCAGCAGTGCCCAGGGAACTCTAGAGAATTCACCCCTCCACTTT. Its translation: CASSAQGTLENSPLHF.

This clone is a singleton in its sample. This chain joins TRBV4-1 and TRBJ1-1, with a possible D match to TRBD1 (6 bases). Germline V gives CDR1 MGHRA, CDR2 YSYEKL. V was clipped by 4 bases and J by 3 bases, with 18 bases between them. This CDR3 region has 16 residues. DNA for the CDR3: TGCGCCAGCAGCCTACAACACCGACAGGACTACACTGAAGCTTTCTTT. It specifies CASSLQHRQDYTEAFF.

This clone appeared once. CDR3 loop: CASSRPPGLAGRETQYF. CDR3 sequence (DNA): TGTGCCAGCAGCCGCCCTCCGGGACTAGCGGGAAGGGAGACCCAGTACTTC. The V call is TRBV6-2 or TRBV6-3, the J call TRBJ2-5; 13 positions match TRBD2. The CDR3 extends over 17 amino acids. The junction had 12 bases not matched to a gene; V was cut back by 6 bases and J by 5 bases. CDR1 and CDR2 (germline): MNHEY, SVGEGT.

CDR3 DNA sequence: TGTGCCAGTAGTGACAGGGCTTACAATGAGCAGTTCTTC. Translated, it gives CASSDRAYNEQFF. This rearrangement joins TRBV19 to TRBJ2-1, with 7 bases lining up with TRBD1. Germline CDR1 LNHDA, CDR2 SQIVND (reference sequence). Trimming cost V 5 bases and J 4 bases; bases outside gene matches: 2. The CDR3 is made up of 13 amino acids.

The sample holds one count of this clone. The chain joins TRBV7-9 to TRBJ1-4; 7 nucleotides agree with TRBD1. Germline lookup yields CDR1 SEHNR and CDR2 FQNEAQ (reference sequence). This CDR3 is built from 12 residues. Trimming removed 2 bases from V and 13 bases from J; junction bases left unmatched: 4. CDR3 region: CASSLPGQSLFF. CDR3 nucleotide sequence: TGTGCCAGCAGCTTACCGGGACAGTCACTGTTTTTT.

The gene calls are TRBV25-1 and TRBJ2-7; TRBD1 is a possible D gene (5 bases). V lost 3 bases to trimming and J lost 1 base, with 10 bases between them. The length of the CDR3 is 14 residues. Looked up from germline, CDR1 is MGHDK and CDR2 is SYGVNS. The CDR3 reads CASSDPQGSYEQYF. DNA for the CDR3: TGTGCCAGCAGTGACCCCCAGGGTTCCTACGAGCAGTACTTC.

The chain carries TRBV24-1 and TRBJ2-2, with 11 bases fitting TRBD2. Germline CDR1 KGHDR, CDR2 SFDVKD. Unmatched junction bases numbered 10, after V lost 4 bases and J lost 7 bases. CDR3 length: 17 amino acids. CDR3 coding DNA: TGTGCCACCAGTGACACACTAGCGGGAGAGAATCACGGGGAGCTGTTTTTT. Translated: CATSDTLAGENHGELFF.